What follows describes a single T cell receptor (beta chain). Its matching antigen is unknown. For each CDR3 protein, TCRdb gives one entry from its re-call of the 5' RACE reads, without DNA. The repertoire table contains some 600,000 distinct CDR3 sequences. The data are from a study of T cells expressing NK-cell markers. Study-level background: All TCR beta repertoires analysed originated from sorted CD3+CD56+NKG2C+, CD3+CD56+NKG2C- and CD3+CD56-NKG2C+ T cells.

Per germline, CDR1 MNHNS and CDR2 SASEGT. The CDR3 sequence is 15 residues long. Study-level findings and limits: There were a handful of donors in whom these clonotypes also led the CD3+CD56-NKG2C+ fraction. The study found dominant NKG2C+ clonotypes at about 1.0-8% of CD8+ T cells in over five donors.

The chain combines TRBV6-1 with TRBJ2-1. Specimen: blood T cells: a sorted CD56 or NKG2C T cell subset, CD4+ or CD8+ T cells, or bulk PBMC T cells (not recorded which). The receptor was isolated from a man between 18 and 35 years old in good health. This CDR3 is CASSAGGWSYNEQFF.